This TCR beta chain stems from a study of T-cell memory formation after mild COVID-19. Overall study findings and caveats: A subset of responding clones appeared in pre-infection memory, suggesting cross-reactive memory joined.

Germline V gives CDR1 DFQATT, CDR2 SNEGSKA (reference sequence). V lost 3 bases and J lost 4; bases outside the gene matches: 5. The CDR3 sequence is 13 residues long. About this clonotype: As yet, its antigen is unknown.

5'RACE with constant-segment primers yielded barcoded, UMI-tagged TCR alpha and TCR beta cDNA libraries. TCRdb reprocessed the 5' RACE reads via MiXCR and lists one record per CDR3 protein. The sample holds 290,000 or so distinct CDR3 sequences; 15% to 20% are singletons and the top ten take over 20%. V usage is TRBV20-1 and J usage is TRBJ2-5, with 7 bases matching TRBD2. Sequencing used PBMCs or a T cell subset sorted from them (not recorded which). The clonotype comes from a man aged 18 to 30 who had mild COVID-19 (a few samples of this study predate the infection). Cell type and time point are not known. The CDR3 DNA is TGCAGTGCTAGGGCTAGCGGAGTAGAGACCCAGTACTTC. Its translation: CSARASGVETQYF.